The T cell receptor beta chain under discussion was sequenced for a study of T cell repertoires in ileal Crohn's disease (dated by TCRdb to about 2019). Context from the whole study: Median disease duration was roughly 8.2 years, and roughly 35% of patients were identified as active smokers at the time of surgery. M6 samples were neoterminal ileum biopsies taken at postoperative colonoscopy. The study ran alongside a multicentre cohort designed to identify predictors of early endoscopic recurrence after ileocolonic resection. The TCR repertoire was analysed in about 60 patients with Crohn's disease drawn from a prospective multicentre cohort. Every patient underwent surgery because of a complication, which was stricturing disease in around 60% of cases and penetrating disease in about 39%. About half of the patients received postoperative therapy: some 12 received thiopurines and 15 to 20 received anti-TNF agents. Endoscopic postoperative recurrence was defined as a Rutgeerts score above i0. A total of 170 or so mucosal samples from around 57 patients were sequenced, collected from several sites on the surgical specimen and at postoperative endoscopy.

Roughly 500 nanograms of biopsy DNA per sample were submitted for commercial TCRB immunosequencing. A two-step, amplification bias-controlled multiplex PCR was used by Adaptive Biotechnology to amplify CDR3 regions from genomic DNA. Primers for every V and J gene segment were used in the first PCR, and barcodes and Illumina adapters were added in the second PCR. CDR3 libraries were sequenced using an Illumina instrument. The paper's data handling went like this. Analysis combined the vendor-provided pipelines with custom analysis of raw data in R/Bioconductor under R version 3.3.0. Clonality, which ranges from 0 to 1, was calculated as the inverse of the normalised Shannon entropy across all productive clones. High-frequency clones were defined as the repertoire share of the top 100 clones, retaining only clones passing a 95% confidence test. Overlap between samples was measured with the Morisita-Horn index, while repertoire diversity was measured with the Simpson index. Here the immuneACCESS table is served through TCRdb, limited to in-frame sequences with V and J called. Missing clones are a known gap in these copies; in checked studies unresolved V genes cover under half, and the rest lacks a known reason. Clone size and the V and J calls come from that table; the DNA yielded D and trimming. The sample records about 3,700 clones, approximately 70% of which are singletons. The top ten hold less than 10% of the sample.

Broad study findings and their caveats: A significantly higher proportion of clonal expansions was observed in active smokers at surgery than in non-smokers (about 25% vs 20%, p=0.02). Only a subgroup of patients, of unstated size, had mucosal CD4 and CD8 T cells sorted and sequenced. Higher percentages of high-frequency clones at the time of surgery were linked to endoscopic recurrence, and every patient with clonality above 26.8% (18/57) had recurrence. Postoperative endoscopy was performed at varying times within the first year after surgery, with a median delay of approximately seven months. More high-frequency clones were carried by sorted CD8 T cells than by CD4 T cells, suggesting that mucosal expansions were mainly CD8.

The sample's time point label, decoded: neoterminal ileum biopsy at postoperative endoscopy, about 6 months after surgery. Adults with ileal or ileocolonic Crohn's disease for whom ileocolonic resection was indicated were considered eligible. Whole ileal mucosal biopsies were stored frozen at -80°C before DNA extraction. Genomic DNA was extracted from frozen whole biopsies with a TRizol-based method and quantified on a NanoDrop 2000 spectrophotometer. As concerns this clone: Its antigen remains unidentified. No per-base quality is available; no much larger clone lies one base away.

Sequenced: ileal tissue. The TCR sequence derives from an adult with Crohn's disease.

CDR3 reads: CASSHSADSSNQPQHF. The bases are TGTGCCAGCAGCCACTCCGCAGACAGCTCCAATCAGCCCCAGCATTTT. Recombination linked TRBV5-6 to TRBJ1-5; the D region possibly corresponds to TRBD1 (5 bases align). A distance of 17 bases separates the germline ends of V and J, which lose 4 bases and 3 bases respectively. CDR1 and CDR2 (SGHDT, YYEEEE) derive from the germline V gene. There are 16 amino acids in the CDR3, from cysteine to phenylalanine inclusive. Kept here is only the CDR3 DNA, which spans 48 bases and is read in frame from base 1.